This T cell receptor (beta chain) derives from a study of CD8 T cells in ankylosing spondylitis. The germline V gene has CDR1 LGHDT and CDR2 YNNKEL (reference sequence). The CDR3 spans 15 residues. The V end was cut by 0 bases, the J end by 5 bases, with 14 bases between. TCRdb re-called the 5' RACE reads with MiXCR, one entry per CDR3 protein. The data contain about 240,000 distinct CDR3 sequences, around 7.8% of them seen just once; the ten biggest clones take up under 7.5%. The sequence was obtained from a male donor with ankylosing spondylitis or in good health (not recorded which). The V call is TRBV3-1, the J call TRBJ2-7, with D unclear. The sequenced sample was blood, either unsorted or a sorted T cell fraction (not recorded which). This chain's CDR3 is CASSQERLIAHEQYF. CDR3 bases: TGTGCCAGCAGCCAAGAGCGCCTGATCGCCCACGAGCAGTACTTC.